The rows below give T cell receptor beta chains drawn from one sample of a study of blood T cell repertoires in COVID-19. TCRdb's table, derived via immunoSEQ multiplex PCR, lists solely in-frame clones and lacks some. The sample has 200,000 to 300,000 clones, 80% to 90% seen once. Sequenced sample: peripheral blood. These receptors were taken from a woman older than 75 with COVID-19, enrolled during active disease. Each CDR3 is given with its conserved first and last residue. The D gene is left open where the match is weak. Some rows mark clone size as missing; the rest say once, few, many or name a class of expanded clone.

clone_size | j_call | d_call | cdr3_length | v_call | cdr3_aa | cdr3_nt
once | TRBJ1-4 | . | 15 | TRBV4-2 | CASSQEAFLNEKLFF | TGTGCCAGCAGCCAAGAGGCATTCTTGAATGAAAAACTGTTTTTT
. | TRBJ2-3 | TRBD1 | 14 | TRBV5-1 | CASSPGQGGDTQYF | TGCGCCAGCAGCCCGGGACAGGGAGGAGATACGCAGTATTTT
. | TRBJ2-1 | . | 17 | TRBV3-1/TRBV3-2 | CASSQGIQAALNNEQFF | TGTGCCAGCAGCCAAGGAATACAGGCGGCCCTAAACAATGAGCAGTTCTTC
. | TRBJ2-2 | TRBD2 | 17 | TRBV7-2 | CASSLRGLAENTGELFF | TGTGCCAGCAGCTTAAGGGGACTAGCGGAGAACACCGGGGAGCTGTTTTTT
. | TRBJ1-5 | . | 15 | TRBV30 | CAWSFRTGVRQPQHF | TGTGCCTGGAGTTTTAGGACGGGAGTGCGTCAGCCCCAGCATTTT
. | TRBJ1-1 | . | 13 | TRBV5-1 | CASSFTGSTEAFF | TGCGCCAGCAGCTTCACAGGGTCCACTGAAGCTTTCTTT
. | TRBJ1-2 | TRBD1 | 14 | TRBV28 | CASSSGTGFYGYTF | TGTGCCAGCAGTTCCGGGACAGGGTTTTATGGCTACACCTTC
. | TRBJ1-5 | . | 15 | TRBV6-4 | CASSAPGYSNQPQHF | TGTGCCAGCAGTGCCCCGGGGTATAGCAATCAGCCCCAGCATTTT
. | TRBJ1-1 | . | 13 | TRBV24-1 | CATSDPRGREAFF | TGTGCCACCAGTGATCCCCGTGGGCGTGAAGCTTTCTTT
. | TRBJ2-7 | . | 14 | TRBV30 | CAWAKGGSSYEQYF | TGTGCCTGGGCCAAAGGGGGTTCCTCCTACGAGCAGTACTTC
. | TRBJ2-6 | . | 16 | TRBV7-9 | CASSLVGQSGANVLTF | TGTGCCAGCAGCTTAGTGGGCCAGTCTGGGGCCAACGTCCTGACTTTC
. | TRBJ2-3 | TRBD1 | 15 | TRBV19 | CASSRGQGAIDTQYF | TGTGCCAGTAGTCGGGGACAGGGGGCGATAGATACGCAGTATTTT
few | TRBJ2-7 | TRBD2 | 16 | TRBV3-1/TRBV3-2 | CASSPSQGAGSWKQYF | TGTGCCAGCAGCCCGTCTCAGGGAGCGGGGTCCTGGAAGCAGTACTTC
. | TRBJ1-2 | . | 16 | TRBV5-4 | CASSLAGGGASYGYTF | TGTGCCAGCAGCTTGGCCGGAGGGGGGGCTAGCTATGGCTACACCTTC
. | TRBJ1-6 | TRBD1 | 13 | TRBV12-3/TRBV12-4 | CATERTGVPPLHF | TGTGCCACTGAAAGGACAGGGGTTCCACCCCTCCACTTT
. | TRBJ1-1 | TRBD1 | 14 | TRBV7-8 | CASSLVKGATEAFF | TGTGCCAGCAGCTTAGTAAAGGGGGCCACTGAAGCTTTCTTT
. | TRBJ2-3 | TRBD2 | 15 | TRBV19 | CASSMGGRAGDTQYF | TGTGCCAGTAGTATGGGCGGGAGGGCCGGAGATACGCAGTATTTT
. | TRBJ2-7 | TRBD1 | 15 | TRBV5-1 | CASSVQTGGTYEQYF | TGCGCCAGCAGCGTACAGACAGGGGGGACCTACGAGCAGTACTTC
. | TRBJ2-1 | . | 15 | TRBV11-3 | CASSLGQGNYNEQFF | TGTGCCAGCAGCTTAGGCCAGGGGAACTACAATGAGCAGTTCTTC
. | TRBJ2-5 | TRBD2 | 15 | TRBV5-1 | CASSPTSGGRETQYF | TGCGCCAGCAGCCCGACTAGCGGGGGGCGGGAGACCCAGTACTTC
. | TRBJ1-2 | . | 14 | TRBV7-6 | CASSSQGGTNGYTF | TGTGCCAGCAGCTCCCAGGGAGGGACAAATGGCTACACCTTC
. | TRBJ2-2 | TRBD2 | 15 | TRBV6-2/TRBV6-3 | CASSYFTSVNGELFF | TGTGCCAGCAGTTACTTCACTAGCGTAAACGGGGAGCTGTTTTTT
. | TRBJ1-2 | TRBD1 | 14 | TRBV3-1/TRBV3-2 | CASSLSGQSYGYTF | TGTGCCAGCAGCTTGTCGGGACAGTCATATGGCTACACCTTC
. | TRBJ1-1 | . | 14 | TRBV6-5 | CASSYKGGYTEAFF | TGTGCCAGCAGTTACAAAGGAGGGTACACTGAAGCTTTCTTT
. | TRBJ2-1 | TRBD2 | 16 | TRBV7-3 | CASSPRASGGGGEQFF | TGTGCCAGCAGCCCAAGGGCTAGCGGGGGTGGTGGTGAGCAGTTCTTC
. | TRBJ1-2 | TRBD1 | 13 | TRBV11-2 | CASSSTGGYGYTF | TGTGCCAGCAGCTCCACAGGGGGTTATGGCTACACCTTC
. | TRBJ2-2 | TRBD1 | 15 | TRBV10-3 | CAISEVQGGTGELFF | TGTGCCATCAGTGAGGTACAGGGGGGCACCGGGGAGCTGTTTTTT
. | TRBJ1-1 | . | 15 | TRBV6-1 | CASSEDPRRNTEAFF | TGTGCCAGCAGTGAAGATCCGAGAAGAAACACTGAAGCTTTCTTT
. | TRBJ2-3 | . | 15 | TRBV11-2 | CASSSGRDWGDTQYF | TGTGCCAGCAGCTCAGGGCGGGATTGGGGAGATACGCAGTATTTT
few | TRBJ1-2 | . | 14 | TRBV7-8 | CASSLADVGDGYTF | TGTGCCAGCAGCTTAGCGGACGTAGGGGATGGCTACACCTTC
. | TRBJ2-2 | TRBD2 | 15 | TRBV6-1 | CASSELLRGAGELFF | TGTGCCAGCAGTGAATTGTTACGGGGGGCCGGGGAGCTGTTTTTT
. | TRBJ1-3 | TRBD1 | 16 | TRBV5-4 | CASSLAGGQAGNTIYF | TGTGCCAGCAGCTTGGCCGGGGGACAGGCTGGAAACACCATATATTTT
. | TRBJ1-3 | . | 15 | TRBV18 | CASSSLTGSGNTIYF | TGTGCCAGCTCATCCCTAACAGGTTCTGGAAACACCATATATTTT
. | TRBJ2-3 | TRBD1 | 15 | TRBV28 | CASSLSTTGTDTQYF | TGTGCCAGCAGTTTATCCACGACAGGGACAGATACGCAGTATTTT
. | TRBJ1-1 | . | 14 | TRBV10-3 | CAIREHDMNTEAFF | TGTGCCATCCGGGAGCACGACATGAACACTGAAGCTTTCTTT
few | TRBJ1-5 | TRBD1 | 15 | TRBV5-6 | CASSRMRQGNQPQHF | TGTGCCAGCAGCCGCATGCGACAGGGAAATCAGCCCCAGCATTTT
. | TRBJ1-6 | . | 16 | TRBV7-6 | CASSLEGSSYNSPLHF | TGTGCCAGCAGCTTAGAAGGGAGCTCCTATAATTCACCCCTCCACTTT
. | TRBJ1-1 | . | 14 | TRBV11-1 | CASSHTDMNTEAFF | TGTGCCAGCAGCCACACCGACATGAACACTGAAGCTTTCTTT
. | TRBJ2-3 | TRBD1 | 13 | TRBV5-4 | CASSPAGGKTQYF | TGTGCCAGCAGCCCGGCAGGGGGTAAGACGCAGTATTTT
. | TRBJ2-3 | . | 15 | TRBV7-3 | CASSLGRGGTDTQYF | TGTGCCAGCAGCTTAGGCAGGGGGGGCACAGATACGCAGTATTTT
. | TRBJ2-5 | . | 14 | TRBV6-4 | CASSHRVPKETQYF | TGTGCCAGCAGCCACCGGGTCCCTAAAGAGACCCAGTACTTC
. | TRBJ2-7 | . | 13 | TRBV18 | CASSPGQIFEQYF | TGTGCCAGCTCACCAGGCCAAATATTCGAGCAGTACTTC
. | TRBJ1-6 | . | 19 | TRBV19 | CASSIVFGHLSSYNSPLHF | TGTGCCAGTAGTATAGTTTTTGGCCATCTCAGCTCCTATAATTCACCCCTCCACTTT
. | TRBJ2-7 | TRBD2 | 16 | TRBV27 | CASSSNTAGAAYEQYF | TGTGCCAGCAGTTCCAACACAGCGGGAGCGGCCTACGAGCAGTACTTC
. | TRBJ2-1 | TRBD2 | 17 | TRBV4-1 | CASSQSTTGLSYNEQFF | TGCGCCAGCAGCCAGTCTACCACGGGACTATCCTACAATGAGCAGTTCTTC
. | TRBJ2-7 | . | 14 | TRBV2 | CASRTGEQTYEQYF | TGTGCCAGCAGGACCGGGGAACAGACCTACGAGCAGTACTTC
. | TRBJ1-1 | . | 13 | TRBV2 | CATNGQLNTEAFF | TGTGCCACCAATGGACAGTTGAACACTGAAGCTTTCTTT
. | TRBJ1-2 | . | 14 | TRBV3-1/TRBV3-2 | CASSQDGGEEGYTF | TGTGCCAGCAGCCAAGATGGCGGGGAAGAGGGCTACACCTTC
once | TRBJ1-1 | . | 14 | TRBV15 | CATSRPRGGAEAFF | TGTGCCACCAGCAGACCCCGAGGGGGTGCTGAAGCTTTCTTT
. | TRBJ1-2 | . | 13 | TRBV28 | CASSLSAGYGYTF | TGTGCCAGCAGTTTATCGGCCGGGTATGGCTACACCTTC
. | TRBJ2-5 | TRBD2 | 13 | TRBV5-1 | CASSPQRGETQYF | TGCGCCAGCAGCCCCCAGCGGGGAGAGACCCAGTACTTC
few | TRBJ2-3 | TRBD2 | 16 | TRBV6-4 | CASSTGTRVGTDTQYF | TGTGCCAGCAGTACCGGGACTAGAGTGGGGACAGATACGCAGTATTTT
. | TRBJ1-1 | TRBD1 | 15 | TRBV18 | CASSRAGGGDTEAFF | TGTGCCAGCTCACGGGCAGGAGGGGGCGACACTGAAGCTTTCTTT
. | TRBJ2-5 | TRBD1 | 16 | TRBV9 | CASSGQGSPLVETQYF | TGTGCCAGCAGCGGACAGGGGTCCCCACTTGTAGAGACCCAGTACTTC